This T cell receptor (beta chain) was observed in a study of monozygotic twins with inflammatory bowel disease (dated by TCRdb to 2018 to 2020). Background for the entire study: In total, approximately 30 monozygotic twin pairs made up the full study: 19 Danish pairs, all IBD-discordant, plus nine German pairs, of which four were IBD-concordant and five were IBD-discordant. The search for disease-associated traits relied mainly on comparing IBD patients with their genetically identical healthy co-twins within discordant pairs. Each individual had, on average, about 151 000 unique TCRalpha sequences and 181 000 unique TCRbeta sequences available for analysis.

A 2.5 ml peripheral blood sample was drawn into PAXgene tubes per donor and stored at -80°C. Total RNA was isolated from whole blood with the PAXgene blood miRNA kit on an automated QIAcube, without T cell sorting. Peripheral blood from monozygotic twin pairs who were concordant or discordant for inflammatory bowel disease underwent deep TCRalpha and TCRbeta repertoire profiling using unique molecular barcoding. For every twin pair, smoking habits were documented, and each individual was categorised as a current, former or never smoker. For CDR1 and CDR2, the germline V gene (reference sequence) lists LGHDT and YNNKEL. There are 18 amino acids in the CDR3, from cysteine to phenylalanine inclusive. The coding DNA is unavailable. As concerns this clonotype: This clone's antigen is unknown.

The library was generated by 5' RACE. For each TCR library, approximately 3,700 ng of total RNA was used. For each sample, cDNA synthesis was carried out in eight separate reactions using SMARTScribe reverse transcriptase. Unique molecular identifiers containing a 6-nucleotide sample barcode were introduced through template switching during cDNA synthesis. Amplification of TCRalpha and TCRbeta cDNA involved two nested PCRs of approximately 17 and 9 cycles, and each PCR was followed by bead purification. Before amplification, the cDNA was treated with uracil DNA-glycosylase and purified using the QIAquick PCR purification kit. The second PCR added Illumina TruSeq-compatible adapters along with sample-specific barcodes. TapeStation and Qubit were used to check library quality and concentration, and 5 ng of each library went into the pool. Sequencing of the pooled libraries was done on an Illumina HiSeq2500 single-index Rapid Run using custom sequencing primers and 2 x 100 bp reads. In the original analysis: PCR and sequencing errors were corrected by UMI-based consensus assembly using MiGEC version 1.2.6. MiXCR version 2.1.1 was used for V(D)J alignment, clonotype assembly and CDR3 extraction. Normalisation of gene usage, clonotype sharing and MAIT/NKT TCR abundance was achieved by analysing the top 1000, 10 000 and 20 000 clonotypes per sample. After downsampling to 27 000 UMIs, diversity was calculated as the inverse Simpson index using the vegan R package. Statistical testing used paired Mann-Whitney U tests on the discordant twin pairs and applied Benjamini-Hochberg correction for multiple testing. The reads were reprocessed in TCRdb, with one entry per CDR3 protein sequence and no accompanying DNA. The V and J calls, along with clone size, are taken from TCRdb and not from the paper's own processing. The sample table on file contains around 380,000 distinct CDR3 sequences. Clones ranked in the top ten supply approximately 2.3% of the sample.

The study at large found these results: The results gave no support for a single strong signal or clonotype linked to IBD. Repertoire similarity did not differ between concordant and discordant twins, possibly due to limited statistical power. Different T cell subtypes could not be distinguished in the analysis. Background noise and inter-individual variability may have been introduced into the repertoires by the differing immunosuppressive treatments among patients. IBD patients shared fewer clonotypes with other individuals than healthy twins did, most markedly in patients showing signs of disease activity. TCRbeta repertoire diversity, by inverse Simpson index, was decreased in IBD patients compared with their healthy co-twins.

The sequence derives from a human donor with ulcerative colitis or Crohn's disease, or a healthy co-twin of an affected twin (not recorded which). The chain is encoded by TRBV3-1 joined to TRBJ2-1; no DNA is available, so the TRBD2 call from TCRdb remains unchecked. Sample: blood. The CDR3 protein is CASSQDRSSGRERNEQFF.